This is a list of T cell receptor beta chains from one sample in a study of T cell responses to AZD1222 COVID-19 vaccine. Measured with immunoSEQ multiplex PCR; TCRdb has only the in-frame clones, and not every one. The sample lists some 150,000 clones; about 90% were seen once. The sample consisted of peripheral blood, taken 28 days after the second dose of the MenACWY control vaccine. These receptors came from an adult who received the MenACWY meningococcal vaccine as a control. Both conserved end residues are part of each CDR3. The D gene is left open where the match is weak. Expanded clones get a size class; other rows say once, few or many, or leave the size out.

D: NA
V: TRBV19
J: TRBJ1-2
size: NA
CDR3: CASSMSGTVGKMGYTF
DNA: TGTGCCAGTAGTATGTCCGGGACCGTAGGTAAAATGGGCTACACCTTC

D: NA
V: TRBV12-5
J: TRBJ1-2
size: NA
CDR3: CASGLVLGQAANYGYTF
DNA: TGTGCTAGTGGTTTGGTATTAGGGCAAGCAGCTAACTATGGCTACACCTTC

D: NA
V: TRBV19
J: TRBJ1-1
size: NA
CDR3: CATKIWDHLNTEAFF
DNA: TGTGCCACCAAGATCTGGGACCACCTGAACACTGAAGCTTTCTTT

D: NA
V: TRBV18
J: TRBJ1-3
size: NA
CDR3: CASSPRGTNWDTIYF
DNA: TGTGCCAGCTCACCCCGCGGAACTAATTGGGACACCATATATTTT

D: NA
V: TRBV6-2/TRBV6-3
J: TRBJ2-7
size: NA
CDR3: CASSYGADSYEQYF
DNA: TGTGCCAGCAGTTACGGGGCAGACTCCTACGAGCAGTACTTC

D: NA
V: TRBV9
J: TRBJ1-1
size: NA
CDR3: CASSVGVGKNTEAFF
DNA: TGTGCCAGCAGCGTAGGGGTGGGGAAAAACACTGAAGCTTTCTTT

D: TRBD1
V: TRBV6-6
J: TRBJ1-6
size: NA
CDR3: CASSYSIGTGGSPLHF
DNA: TGTGCCAGCAGTTACTCGATTGGGACAGGGGGTTCACCCCTCCACTTT

D: NA
V: TRBV19
J: TRBJ1-4
size: NA
CDR3: CASSIRPATNEKLFF
DNA: TGTGCCAGTAGTATCCGCCCGGCTACTAATGAAAAACTGTTTTTT

D: TRBD2
V: TRBV29-1
J: TRBJ2-5
size: NA
CDR3: CSVGLAEETQYF
DNA: TGCAGCGTAGGACTAGCGGAAGAGACCCAGTACTTC

D: NA
V: TRBV6-4
J: TRBJ1-6
size: NA
CDR3: CASSGRAELNSPLHF
DNA: TGTGCCAGCAGTGGGAGGGCAGAGTTAAATTCACCCCTCCACTTT

D: NA
V: TRBV9
J: TRBJ2-7
size: once
CDR3: CASSPQDREGSYEQYF
DNA: TGTGCCAGCAGCCCTCAGGACAGGGAGGGGTCCTACGAGCAGTACTTC

D: TRBD2
V: TRBV27
J: TRBJ2-1
size: NA
CDR3: CASSPGTSGDNEQFF
DNA: TGTGCCAGCAGTCCCGGGACTAGCGGCGACAATGAGCAGTTCTTC

D: TRBD1
V: TRBV10-2
J: TRBJ1-4
size: NA
CDR3: CASSEQGAGEKLFF
DNA: TGCGCCAGCAGTGAACAGGGGGCAGGGGAAAAACTGTTTTTT

D: TRBD1
V: TRBV3-1/TRBV3-2
J: TRBJ1-4
size: NA
CDR3: CASSHPGQGAEKLFF
DNA: TGTGCCAGCAGCCATCCGGGACAGGGGGCTGAAAAACTGTTTTTT

D: TRBD1
V: TRBV27
J: TRBJ1-4
size: NA
CDR3: CASSPSPRQGREEKLFF
DNA: TGTGCCAGCAGTCCCTCCCCCAGACAGGGAAGAGAAGAAAAACTGTTTTTT

D: TRBD1
V: TRBV11-3
J: TRBJ2-2
size: NA
CDR3: CASSPETGLGELFF
DNA: TGTGCCAGCAGCCCCGAGACAGGGCTTGGGGAGCTGTTTTTT

D: NA
V: TRBV12-3/TRBV12-4
J: TRBJ2-7
size: NA
CDR3: CASSLGLSWEQYF
DNA: TGTGCCAGCAGTCTCGGACTGTCTTGGGAGCAGTACTTC

D: TRBD1
V: TRBV14
J: TRBJ2-2
size: NA
CDR3: CASSPDRDRWELFF
DNA: TGTGCCAGCAGCCCGGACAGGGATCGGTGGGAGCTGTTTTTT

D: TRBD1
V: TRBV27
J: TRBJ2-1
size: NA
CDR3: CASSLRTGQGLAEQFF
DNA: TGTGCCAGCAGTTTAAGAACGGGACAGGGGTTGGCTGAGCAGTTCTTC

D: TRBD2
V: TRBV11-2
J: TRBJ2-1
size: NA
CDR3: CASSWGAGVGYNEQFF
DNA: TGTGCCAGCAGCTGGGGAGCGGGAGTCGGGTACAATGAGCAGTTCTTC

D: TRBD2
V: TRBV11-2
J: TRBJ2-1
size: once
CDR3: CASSHSRLAWEQFF
DNA: TGTGCCAGCAGCCACTCAAGACTAGCGTGGGAGCAGTTCTTC

D: NA
V: TRBV5-6
J: TRBJ1-4
size: NA
CDR3: CASSIPNHEKLFF
DNA: TGTGCCAGCAGTATCCCGAATCATGAAAAACTGTTTTTT

D: NA
V: TRBV5-1
J: TRBJ1-2
size: NA
CDR3: CASSLGQNYGYTF
DNA: TGCGCCAGCAGCTTGGGACAGAACTATGGCTACACCTTC

D: NA
V: TRBV29-1
J: TRBJ1-1
size: NA
CDR3: CSVVSEIRMNTEAFF
DNA: TGCAGCGTTGTGTCAGAAATCCGCATGAACACTGAAGCTTTCTTT

D: NA
V: TRBV28
J: TRBJ2-1
size: NA
CDR3: CASRDGDSSYNEQFF
DNA: TGTGCCAGCAGGGACGGGGATAGCTCCTACAATGAGCAGTTCTTC

D: NA
V: TRBV11-3
J: TRBJ2-7
size: NA
CDR3: CASSLDGFEQYF
DNA: TGTGCCAGCAGCTTAGATGGGTTCGAGCAGTACTTC

D: NA
V: TRBV10-3
J: TRBJ1-2
size: once
CDR3: CAISESTLPGYGYTF
DNA: TGTGCCATCAGTGAGTCGACCCTCCCCGGCTATGGCTACACCTTC

D: NA
V: TRBV28
J: TRBJ2-1
size: NA
CDR3: CASTYSGARSYNEQFF
DNA: TGTGCCAGCACATACTCGGGAGCCCGCTCCTACAATGAGCAGTTCTTC

D: TRBD1
V: TRBV27
J: TRBJ2-3
size: NA
CDR3: CASGDRDPHTQYF
DNA: TGTGCCAGCGGGGACAGGGATCCTCATACGCAGTATTTT

D: TRBD1
V: TRBV18
J: TRBJ1-5
size: NA
CDR3: CASSPQGDQPQHF
DNA: TGTGCCAGCTCACCGCAGGGGGATCAGCCCCAGCATTTT

D: NA
V: TRBV7-2
J: TRBJ2-2
size: NA
CDR3: CATHRPGELFF
DNA: TGTGCCACCCACCGGCCCGGGGAGCTGTTTTTT

D: NA
V: TRBV11-2
J: TRBJ1-2
size: NA
CDR3: CASSLLHYGYTF
DNA: TGTGCCAGCAGCCTTTTACATTATGGCTACACCTTC

D: NA
V: TRBV19
J: TRBJ1-1
size: NA
CDR3: CASWGQPNTEAFF
DNA: TGTGCCAGCTGGGGGCAGCCGAACACTGAAGCTTTCTTT

D: NA
V: TRBV25-1
J: TRBJ1-4
size: NA
CDR3: CASSTEEATNEKLFF
DNA: TGTGCCAGCAGCACCGAGGAGGCAACTAATGAAAAACTGTTTTTT

D: NA
V: TRBV12-5
J: TRBJ1-6
size: once
CDR3: CASGFSSSLTPLHF
DNA: TGTGCTAGTGGTTTCAGCAGCAGCTTGACACCCCTCCACTTT

D: NA
V: TRBV25-1
J: TRBJ1-2
size: NA
CDR3: CASSKHGGLDYGYTF
DNA: TGTGCCAGCTCCAAACATGGGGGGCTTGACTATGGCTACACCTTC

D: NA
V: TRBV6-6
J: TRBJ1-4
size: NA
CDR3: CASSYYGTTNEKLFF
DNA: TGTGCCAGCAGTTATTACGGGACAACTAATGAAAAACTGTTTTTT

D: TRBD1
V: TRBV6-5
J: TRBJ2-7
size: NA
CDR3: CASRPDRKPYEQYF
DNA: TGTGCCAGCAGGCCGGACAGGAAACCTTACGAGCAGTACTTC

D: TRBD1
V: TRBV9
J: TRBJ2-1
size: NA
CDR3: CASSVDIQGGVNEQFF
DNA: TGTGCCAGCAGCGTAGACATACAGGGGGGAGTTAATGAGCAGTTCTTC

D: NA
V: TRBV29-1
J: TRBJ2-3
size: NA
CDR3: CSVHPEVGTDTQYF
DNA: TGCAGCGTCCACCCGGAAGTCGGGACAGATACGCAGTATTTT

D: TRBD1
V: TRBV27
J: TRBJ1-5
size: NA
CDR3: CASSGPGQGSNQPQHF
DNA: TGTGCCAGCAGTGGCCCGGGACAGGGTTCCAATCAGCCCCAGCATTTT

D: NA
V: TRBV12-3/TRBV12-4
J: TRBJ2-2
size: NA
CDR3: CASSLQITGELFF
DNA: TGTGCCAGCAGTCTCCAAATCACCGGGGAGCTGTTTTTT

D: NA
V: TRBV7-2
J: TRBJ1-1
size: NA
CDR3: CASSFGRGRGEAFF
DNA: TGTGCCAGCAGCTTCGGCAGGGGACGGGGAGAAGCTTTCTTT

D: NA
V: TRBV7-2
J: TRBJ2-7
size: NA
CDR3: CASSLEGGLPVYF
DNA: TGTGCCAGCAGCTTAGAGGGCGGGTTACCAGTTTACTTC

D: TRBD1
V: TRBV5-4
J: TRBJ2-3
size: NA
CDR3: CASSFGQGTDTQYF
DNA: TGTGCCAGCAGCTTTGGACAGGGAACAGATACGCAGTATTTT

D: TRBD1
V: TRBV7-9
J: TRBJ1-1
size: NA
CDR3: CASSSQGATEAFF
DNA: TGTGCCAGCAGCTCACAGGGGGCAACTGAAGCTTTCTTT

D: TRBD2
V: TRBV12-3/TRBV12-4
J: TRBJ2-2
size: NA
CDR3: CASRSTSPGELFF
DNA: TGTGCCAGCAGGTCGACTAGCCCCGGGGAGCTGTTTTTT

D: TRBD1
V: TRBV28
J: TRBJ2-6
size: NA
CDR3: CASSSAGQGATHSNVLTF
DNA: TGTGCCAGCAGTTCCGCCGGACAGGGGGCAACTCACTCCAACGTCCTGACTTTC